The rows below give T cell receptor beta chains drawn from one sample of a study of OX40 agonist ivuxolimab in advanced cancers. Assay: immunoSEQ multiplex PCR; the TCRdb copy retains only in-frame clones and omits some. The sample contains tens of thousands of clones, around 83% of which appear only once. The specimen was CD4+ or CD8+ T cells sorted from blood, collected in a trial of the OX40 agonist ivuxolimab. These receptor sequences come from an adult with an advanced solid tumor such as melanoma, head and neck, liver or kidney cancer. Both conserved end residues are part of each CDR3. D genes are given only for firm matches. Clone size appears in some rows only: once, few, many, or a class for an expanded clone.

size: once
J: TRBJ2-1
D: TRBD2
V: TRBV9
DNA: TGTGCCAGCAGCGCCACTAGCGGGGGGGGTGAGCAGTTCTTC
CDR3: CASSATSGGGEQFF

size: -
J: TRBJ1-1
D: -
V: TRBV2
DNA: TGTGCCAGCAGTATACAGGGTACTGAAGCTTTCTTT
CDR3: CASSIQGTEAFF

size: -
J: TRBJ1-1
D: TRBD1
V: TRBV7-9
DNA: TGTGCCAGCAGCCCATACGACAGGGCCACTGAAGCTTTCTTT
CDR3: CASSPYDRATEAFF

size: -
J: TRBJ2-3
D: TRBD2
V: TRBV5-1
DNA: TGCGCCAGCAGCCAACCGCCGGGACTAGCGGGAGAGGGAGATACGCAGTATTTT
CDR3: CASSQPPGLAGEGDTQYF

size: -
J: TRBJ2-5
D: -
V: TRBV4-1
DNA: TGCGCCAGCAGCAGATTAACAGGGACCCAAGAGACCCAGTACTTC
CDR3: CASSRLTGTQETQYF

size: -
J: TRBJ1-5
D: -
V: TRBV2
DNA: TGTGCCAGCAGTGACGAGTATCAGCCCCAGCATTTT
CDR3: CASSDEYQPQHF

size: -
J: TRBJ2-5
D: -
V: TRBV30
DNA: TGTGCCTGGAGTGTAGGGGGGTCCCAAGAGACCCAGTACTTC
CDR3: CAWSVGGSQETQYF

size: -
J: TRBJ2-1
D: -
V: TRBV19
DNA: TGTGCCAGTAGGAGGGCCGCTCACAATGAGCAGTTCTTC
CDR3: CASRRAAHNEQFF

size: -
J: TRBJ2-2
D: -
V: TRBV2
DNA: TGTGCCAGCAGTTCGGGTACCGGGGAGCTGTTTTTT
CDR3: CASSSGTGELFF

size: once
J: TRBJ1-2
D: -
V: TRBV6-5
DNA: TGTGCCAGCAGTTACGACGGGACAAAAAACTATGGCTACACCTTC
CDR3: CASSYDGTKNYGYTF

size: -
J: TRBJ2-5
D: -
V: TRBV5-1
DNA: TGCGCCAGCAGCTCAGGCTGGTTGGAGGTCGGGCAAGAGACCCAGTACTTC
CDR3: CASSSGWLEVGQETQYF

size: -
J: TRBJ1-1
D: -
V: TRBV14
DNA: TGTGCCAGCAGCCGGACGGTGGGCACTGAAGCTTTCTTT
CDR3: CASSRTVGTEAFF

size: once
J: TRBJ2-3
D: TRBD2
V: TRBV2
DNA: TGTGCCAGCAGTGGGACTAGCGGGATGGGCACAGATACGCAGTATTTT
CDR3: CASSGTSGMGTDTQYF

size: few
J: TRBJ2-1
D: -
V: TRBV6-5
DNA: TGTGCCAGCAGTTATTGGGCAGGAGACAATGAGCAGTTCTTC
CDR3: CASSYWAGDNEQFF

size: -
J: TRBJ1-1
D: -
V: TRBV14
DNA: TGTGCCAGCAGCGCTGACAGGAACACTGAAGCTTTCTTT
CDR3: CASSADRNTEAFF

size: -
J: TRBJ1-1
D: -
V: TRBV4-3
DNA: TGCGCCAGCAGCCAAGGGACTCACAGCACTGAAGCTTTCTTT
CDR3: CASSQGTHSTEAFF

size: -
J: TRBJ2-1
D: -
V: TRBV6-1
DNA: TGTGCCAGCAGTGAAGCGCAGGAGCAGTTCTTC
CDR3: CASSEAQEQFF

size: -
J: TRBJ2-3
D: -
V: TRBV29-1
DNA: TGCAGCGTATCCCCTACTGGCAATGGGGGCGATACGCAGTATTTT
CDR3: CSVSPTGNGGDTQYF

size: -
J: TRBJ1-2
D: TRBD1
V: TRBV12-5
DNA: TGTGCTAGTGGTTTCTCAGGGGGCGGTGGCTACACCTTC
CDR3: CASGFSGGGGYTF

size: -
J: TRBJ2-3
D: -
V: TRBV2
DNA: TGTGCCAGCAGTGTCGAAGGAAGCGCCTATACGCAGTATTTT
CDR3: CASSVEGSAYTQYF

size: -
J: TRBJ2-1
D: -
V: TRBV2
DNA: TGTGCCAGCAGTGTTCTAGGGAGCTCCTACAATGAGCAGTTCTTC
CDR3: CASSVLGSSYNEQFF

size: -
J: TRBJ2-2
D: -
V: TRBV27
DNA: TGTGCCAGCAGCTATTCTACAGGGAACACCGGGGAGCTGTTTTTT
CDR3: CASSYSTGNTGELFF

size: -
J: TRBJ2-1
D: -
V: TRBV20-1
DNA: TGCAGTGCTAGAGATGAGTATGAGCAGTTCTTC
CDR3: CSARDEYEQFF

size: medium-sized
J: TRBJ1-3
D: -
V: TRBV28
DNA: TGTGCCAGCGGAGATCGGGGCCCCTCTGGAAACACCATATATTTT
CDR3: CASGDRGPSGNTIYF

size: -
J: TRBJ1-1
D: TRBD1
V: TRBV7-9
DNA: TGTGCCAGCAGCGCGTCTGGACAGGCTACGAAAGCTTTCTTT
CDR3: CASSASGQATKAFF

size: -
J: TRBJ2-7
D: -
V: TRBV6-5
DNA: TGTGCCAGCAGTCAATCAGGAACCTACGAGCAGTACTTC
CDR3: CASSQSGTYEQYF

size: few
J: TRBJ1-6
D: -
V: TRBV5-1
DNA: TGCGCCAGCAGCGGGGCAGCGTCCTATAATTCACCCCTCCACTTT
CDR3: CASSGAASYNSPLHF

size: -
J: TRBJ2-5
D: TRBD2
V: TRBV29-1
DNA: TGCAGCGTTGATCCGATTAGCGGGAGAGGAGAGACCCAGTACTTC
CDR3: CSVDPISGRGETQYF

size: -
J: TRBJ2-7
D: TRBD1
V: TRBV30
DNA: TGTGCCTGGAGGCCGGACAGGGGGCTCCCTTCCTCCTACGAGCAGTACTTC
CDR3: CAWRPDRGLPSSYEQYF

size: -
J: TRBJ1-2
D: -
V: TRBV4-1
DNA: TGCGCCAGCAGCCAAATACCCCAAAAAGGGGCCGTAGGCTACACCTTC
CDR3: CASSQIPQKGAVGYTF

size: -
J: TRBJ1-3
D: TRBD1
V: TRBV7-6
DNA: TGTGCCAGCAGCTTAAGGGCGCGGGGACAGGATGGGCCCGGAAACACCATATATTTT
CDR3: CASSLRARGQDGPGNTIYF

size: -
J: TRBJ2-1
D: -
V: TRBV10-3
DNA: TGTGCCATCAGGCCCGAACAGGGTGAGCAGTTCTTC
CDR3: CAIRPEQGEQFF

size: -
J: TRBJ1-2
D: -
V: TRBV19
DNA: TGTGCCAGTAGTCTGCCGGGACCGGGGGTTTCGGGTGGCTACACCTTC
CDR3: CASSLPGPGVSGGYTF

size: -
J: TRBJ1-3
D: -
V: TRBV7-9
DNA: TGTGCCGGGGGCCGAAACTCTGGAAACACCATATATTTT
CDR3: CAGGRNSGNTIYF

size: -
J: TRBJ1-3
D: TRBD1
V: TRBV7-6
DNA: TGTGCCAGCAGCTTAGGTGGACAGGGAACTATCGGAAACACCATATATTTT
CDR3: CASSLGGQGTIGNTIYF

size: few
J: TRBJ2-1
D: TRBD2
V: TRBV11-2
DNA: TGTGCCAGCAGTCTCCGAGGTAGCGGGGGCGTCAATGAGCAGTTCTTC
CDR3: CASSLRGSGGVNEQFF

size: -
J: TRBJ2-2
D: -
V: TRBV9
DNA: TGTGCCAGCAGCGTACCCTCGAACACCGGGGAGCTGTTTTTT
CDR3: CASSVPSNTGELFF

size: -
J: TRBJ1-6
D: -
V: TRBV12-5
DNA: TGTGCTAGTGGTTTGGATAATTCACCCCTCCACTTT
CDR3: CASGLDNSPLHF